This entry describes one TCR beta chain. Its antigen is not yet known. No base quality values were provided; no much bigger clone lies one nucleotide off. The time point tag for this specimen amounts to: newly diagnosed, previously untreated cHL patient sample. To serve as a comparison group for the relapsed/refractory trial patients, PBMCs were sequenced from patients with newly diagnosed, previously untreated classical Hodgkin lymphoma. Peripheral blood was collected in 8 mL Vacutainer Cell Preparation Tubes, from which PBMCs were isolated by centrifugation and then cryopreserved. These data come from a study of PD-1 blockade in classical Hodgkin lymphoma (dated by TCRdb to about 2020). With regard to the full study: A peripheral blood immune signature of response to PD-1 blockade in classical Hodgkin lymphoma was defined using TCR beta sequencing and CyTOF. Overall study outcomes, separate from this receptor: Newly diagnosed patients were reported to have lower baseline TCR diversity than healthy donors, and relapsed/refractory patients were reported to have lower baseline TCR diversity still. Only a single clinical trial cohort was studied, and what caused the repertoire differences, possibly disease activity or prior therapy, remained undefined.

Trimming removed 0 bases from V and 3 bases from J, leaving 8 bases between the germline ends. The CDR3 goes from the cysteine to the phenylalanine over 14 residues. This entry keeps only the CDR3 DNA: 42 bases, framed from base 1. Taken from the germline V gene (reference sequence), the CDR1 and CDR2 loops are SEHNR and FQNEAQ. Genomic DNA was isolated using the Qiagen DNeasy kit from unsorted PBMCs as well as from negatively selected CD4+ and CD8+ fractions. Using primers that anneal to V and J segments, immunoSEQ multiplex PCR amplified the TCR beta CDR3 regions. A synthetic immune receptor repertoire was used to minimize amplification bias, and any remaining bias was removed computationally after sequencing. Regarding the original processing steps: Custom Python scripts were used to quantify repertoire diversity as the Shannon entropy index. Unsorted, CD4+ and CD8+ repertoires were analyzed separately, except in combined analyses where CD4+ and CD8+ sequences were merged in silico. What TCRdb holds here is the immuneACCESS table cut down to in-frame rearrangements. Part of the clones is not present; checked against another copy, under half of the missing clones reflect an unresolved V gene, and the others are unexplained. Clone size and the V and J calls come from that table; the DNA yielded D and trimming. The sample yields tens of thousands of clones; approximately 91% were counted once. The ten top clones hold nearly 5% of the sample.

Recombination joined TRBV7-9 with TRBJ1-1, with no D gene named confidently. This sequence was found in a human donor with classical Hodgkin lymphoma. Sample: peripheral blood mononuclear cells (PBMCs). This receptor has the CDR3 CASSLALSYTEAFF. The DNA is as follows: TGTGCCAGCAGCTTAGCTCTGAGTTACACTGAAGCTTTCTTT.